The entry below gives a single T cell receptor beta chain sequence along with its context. This entry comes from a study of blood T cell repertoires in COVID-19. Study in general: Material from acute and convalescent COVID-19 was sourced from the United States, Italy and Spain. PBMCs, B-cell-depleted T cells, or T cells were the source of the cDNA or gDNA that made up the material.

From germline, CDR1 is PRHDT and CDR2 FYEKMQ (reference sequence). The CDR3 contains 15 residues. After removal of 3 bases from V and 1 base from J, the junction contained 4 bases not matched to a gene. How the authors handled the data: Scientists estimated how many nucleated cells there were by amplifying reference gene primers. This table comes from immunoSEQ multiplex PCR, and its TCRdb copy is limited to in-frame clones, with some not included. That table gives V, J and clone size, and the DNA gave D and trimming. Among under 60,000 clones listed, approximately 80% were seen once. The chain joins TRBV13 to TRBJ1-1; the match to TRBD1 covers 8 bases. The sample consisted of peripheral blood. The clonotype was recovered from a man aged 55 to 70 with acute or convalescent COVID-19. The CDR3 nucleotides read TGTGCCAGCAGCTTTCTAGGGACAGGGAACACTGAAGCTTTCTTT. It encodes CASSFLGTGNTEAFF.